These T cell receptor beta chains were read from a single sample in a study of T cell repertoires in cytomegalovirus infection. Antigens of these TCRs are unknown. MiXCR was run by TCRdb on the reads, yielding one entry per CDR3 protein. The data hold some 220,000 distinct CDR3 sequences, with roughly 34% observed a single time. The material sequenced was CD8+ T cells from cultured PBMCs, taken from culture after CMV antigen stimulation. These receptors came from a human donor in good health (CMV status not recorded). Some clones in this sample may be carry-over from other donors' samples. Each CDR3 is given with its conserved first and last residue. A D gene is named only where the DNA matches it firmly. Expanded clones get a size class; other rows say once, few or many, or leave the size out.

size: NA; D: NA; V: TRBV4-1; J: TRBJ1-1; length: 15; CDR3: CASSQFNPLNTEAFF; DNA: TGCGCCAGCAGCCAATTTAACCCACTGAACACTGAAGCTTTCTTT
size: NA; D: NA; V: TRBV2; J: TRBJ2-5; length: 12; CDR3: CASKDRQETQYF; DNA: TGTGCCAGCAAAGACAGACAAGAGACCCAGTACTTC
size: NA; D: NA; V: TRBV27; J: TRBJ1-2; length: 15; CDR3: CASSLSVTAAYGYTF; DNA: TGTGCCAGCAGTTTATCCGTGACAGCGGCTTATGGCTACACCTTC
size: NA; D: NA; V: TRBV29-1; J: TRBJ2-4; length: 14; CDR3: CSVEEWKGENIQYF; DNA: TGCAGCGTTGAAGAATGGAAGGGGGAAAACATTCAGTACTTC
size: NA; D: NA; V: TRBV20-1; J: TRBJ1-1; length: 16; CDR3: CSAPSGDNAMNTEAFF; DNA: TGCAGTGCCCCCTCAGGGGACAACGCAATGAACACTGAAGCTTTCTTT
size: NA; D: NA; V: TRBV2; J: TRBJ2-6; length: 16; CDR3: CASSFGRAAGANVLTF; DNA: TGTGCCAGCAGTTTCGGACGGGCGGCTGGGGCCAACGTCCTGACTTTC
size: few; D: NA; V: TRBV4-2; J: TRBJ2-3; length: 13; CDR3: CASSQVEKNTQYF; DNA: TGTGCCAGCAGCCAAGTAGAGAAAAATACGCAGTATTTT
size: NA; D: TRBD1; V: TRBV7-6; J: TRBJ2-2; length: 17; CDR3: CASSPGQGAANTGELFF; DNA: TGTGCCAGCAGCCCGGGACAGGGGGCGGCGAACACCGGGGAGCTGTTTTTT
size: NA; D: NA; V: TRBV27; J: TRBJ1-1; length: 13; CDR3: CASLPLTGTEAFF; DNA: TGTGCCAGCCTCCCCTTGACAGGCACTGAAGCTTTCTTT
size: few; D: NA; V: TRBV24-1; J: TRBJ2-1; length: 14; CDR3: CATSVGRSYNEQFF; DNA: TGTGCCACCAGTGTGGGACGCTCCTACAATGAGCAGTTCTTC